This T cell receptor beta chain was identified during a study of preoperative IRX-2 immunotherapy in early breast cancer. Clones were sequenced by immunoSEQ multiplex PCR, and TCRdb holds only the in-frame ones, with some missing. This repertoire shows 40,000 to 50,000 clones, about 72% found once; its top ten account for about 1%. Treatment noted: preoperative locoregional IRX-2 cytokine immunotherapy. This phase Ib study tested locoregional IRX-2 cytokine immunotherapy given before surgery. This CDR3 comprises 16 residues. CDR1 and CDR2 from the germline V gene are KGHSH and LQKENI. V lost 0 bases and J 2 bases, leaving 10 bases between the germline ends.

The specimen was tumor tissue, collected after IRX-2 immunotherapy. This TCR came from a human donor with breast cancer. This sequence joins TRBV18 and TRBJ2-2; D might be TRBD1 (6 bases). CDR3 loop: CASSPPNRENTGELFF. CDR3 nucleotide sequence: TGTGCCAGCTCACCACCGAACAGGGAAAACACCGGGGAGCTGTTTTTT. Complete variable domain (other parts from reference TRBV18 and TRBJ2-2): NAGVMQNPRHLVRRRGQEARLRCSPMKGHSHVYWYRQLPEEGLKFMVYLQKENIIDESGMPKERFSAEFPKEGPSILRIQQVVRGDSAAYFCASSPPNRENTGELFFGEGSRLTVL.